Presented here are 17 T cell receptor beta chains from one specimen sequenced in a study of post-analysis software for immune sequencing data. Their cognate antigens are unknown. Each TCR beta cDNA library carried unique molecular identifiers. TCRdb fed the PCR reads into MiXCR, producing one record per CDR3 protein. The table lists under 650,000 distinct CDR3 sequences, 44% of them singletons. Study-wide results and limits: Patients carried a few TRBV segments more frequently than controls did, and TRBV5-6, TRBV5-1 and TRBV20-1 were among them.

The sequencing sample was made of blood. These receptors were collected from a girl under 18 with multiple sclerosis.

This sequence joins TRBV28 and TRBJ1-5, with D possibly matching TRBD1 (5 bases). V was cut by 2 bases and J by 7 bases, with 9 bases left in between. CDR3 length: 13 amino acids. From germline, CDR1 is MDHEN and CDR2 SYDVKM. CDR3 nucleotide sequence: TGTGCCAGCAGTTTAGATGGGACGCAGCCCCAGCATTTT. Translated, it gives CASSLDGTQPQHF.

The J gene is TRBJ2-7, the V gene TRBV20-1; 8 bases line up with TRBD2. The CDR3 contains 12 residues. Germline V lookup: CDR1 DFQATT, CDR2 SNEGSKA (reference sequence). The junction had 3 bases not matched to a gene; V was cut back by 6 bases and J by 2 bases. The CDR3 reads CSAAGGAYEQYF. CDR3 nucleotide sequence: TGCAGTGCAGCCGGGGGGGCCTACGAGCAGTACTTC.

In its sample, this clonotype was seen a few times. The genes are TRBV4-2 and TRBJ2-7, with 14 bases that match TRBD2. The CDR3 consists of 17 residues. V lost 4 bases to trimming and J lost 6 bases; unmatched junction nucleotides: 11. CDR1 LGHNA and CDR2 YNFKEQ come from the germline V gene. CDR3 sequence: CASSLGTSGSGTGEQYF. The CDR3 DNA is TGTGCCAGCAGCCTCGGGACTAGCGGGAGTGGGACGGGCGAGCAGTACTTC.

The chain employs TRBV29-1 and TRBJ2-7; 14 positions match TRBD2. The DNA end is more similar to TRBJ2-5, so the J call may be wrong. Germline CDR1 reads SQVTM; CDR2 reads ANQGSEA. The CDR3 is made up of 14 amino acids. The chain's CDR3 is CSGVGLAGVETQYF. The CDR3 bases are TGCAGCGGCGTGGGACTAGCGGGGGTTGAGACCCAGTACTTC.

This clonotype was counted at least ten times. The chain combines TRBV20-1 with TRBJ1-6; 7 bases fit TRBD1. The CDR3 has 14 residues. The V gene's germline CDR1 is DFQATT and CDR2 SNEGSKA (reference sequence). The ends lost 4 bases at V and 10 bases at J; junction bases unmatched: 10. The DNA of the CDR3 is TGCAGTGCTACCCAACAGGGGTTTGGGTCACCCCTCCACTTT. Translation gives CSATQQGFGSPLHF.

The chain combines TRBV6-5 with TRBJ1-5; D remains ambiguous. Germline CDR1 MNHEY, CDR2 SVGAGI. Trimming removed 10 bases at V and 6 bases at J, with 16 bases between. There are 13 residues in the CDR3. The CDR3 loop reads CATGAESSQPQHF. In nucleotides, the CDR3 is TGTGCCACCGGAGCGGAATCTTCTCAGCCCCAGCATTTT.

This clonotype was detected a few times. The V call is TRBV20-1, the J call TRBJ2-7, with 11 positions matching TRBD2. CDR1 is DFQATT and CDR2 is SNEGSKA in the germline V gene (reference sequence). Trimming cost V 0 bases and J 3 bases; bases outside gene matches: 7. The CDR3 sequence is 16 residues long. CDR3 nucleotides: TGCAGTGCTAGAGACCCGGGACTAGCGGTAAACTACGAGCAGTACTTC. This gives the protein CSARDPGLAVNYEQYF.

The chain carries TRBV29-1 and TRBJ2-1; D remains unclear. This CDR3 contains 12 residues. Trimming pared 5 bases from V and 6 bases from J, leaving 11 bases between. Germline values: CDR1 SQVTM, CDR2 ANQGSEA. DNA for the CDR3: TGCAGCGTTCGAAGGGAAGGCAATGAGCAGTTCTTC. Translated, it gives CSVRREGNEQFF.

Worth noting for this clonotype: A much larger clone lies a single base off, so this may be a read error. The chain combines TRBV7-6 with TRBJ2-4; D tentatively reads TRBD1 or TRBD2 (5 bases each). V dropped 5 bases and J dropped 6 bases, with 23 bases sitting between them. Germline CDR1 SGHVS, CDR2 FNYEAQ. CDR3 length equals 17 residues. The CDR3 region is CASSARDRPPVLNIQYF. Written as DNA, the CDR3 is TGTGCCAGCAGCGCCCGGGACCGACCCCCGGTATTAAACATTCAGTACTTC.

The V and J genes are TRBV30 and TRBJ2-5; the match to TRBD2 covers 9 bases. Germline CDR1 and CDR2: GTSNPN and SVGIG (reference sequence). The V gene end was trimmed by 0 bases and the J gene end by 3 bases; junction bases not matched to a gene: 5. The CDR3 has 15 residues. The CDR3: CAWSVSGGPKETQYF. CDR3 sequence (DNA): TGTGCCTGGAGTGTCAGCGGGGGGCCCAAAGAGACCCAGTACTTC.

The chain links TRBV4-1 to TRBJ2-3; tentative D call: TRBD1 (6 bases). CDR1 and CDR2 from the germline V gene are MGHRA and YSYEKL. CDR3 length equals 15 residues. V was pared by 3 bases and J by 5 bases, with 15 bases between. CDR3: CASSHWDTSGDTQYF. In DNA form, the CDR3 reads TGCGCCAGCAGCCATTGGGACACTTCAGGAGATACGCAGTATTTT.

This clonotype was detected a few times. The rearrangement joins TRBV12-3 or TRBV12-4 to TRBJ1-2, with D unclear. The germline V and J ends were trimmed by 7 bases and 5 bases, with 20 bases remaining between them. There are 15 residues in the CDR3. CDR3 nucleotide sequence: TGTGCCAGCATCATAGGTCTGGGGTTTGGGTATGGCTACACCTTC. This encodes CASIIGLGFGYGYTF.

V gene TRBV10-3 combines with J gene TRBJ1-5; 8 bases are shared with TRBD1. Germline loops: CDR1 ENHRY, CDR2 SYGVKD. The CDR3 contains 16 residues. With V trimmed by 0 bases and J by 5 bases, 6 bases remained unmatched. The CDR3 bases are TGTGCCATCAGTGAGTCTGGGCAGGGGGCTCATCAGCCCCAGCATTTT. This encodes CAISESGQGAHQPQHF.

This chain links TRBV6-6 with TRBJ1-2; 9 bases agree with TRBD1. The CDR3 spans 16 residues. The ends lost 7 bases at V and 0 bases at J; junction bases unmatched: 9. CDR1 and CDR2 (germline): MNHNY, SVGAGI (reference sequence). CDR3 in amino acids: CASTPPGTGTNYGYTF. The DNA of the CDR3 is TGTGCCAGCACGCCACCCGGGACAGGGACTAACTATGGCTACACCTTC.

The gene calls are TRBV27 and TRBJ2-7, with D perhaps TRBD2 (5 bases). From germline, CDR1 is MNHEY and CDR2 SMNVEV (reference sequence). This CDR3 comprises 13 residues. V was cut by 7 bases and J by 6 bases, with 16 bases left in between. CDR3 DNA: TGTGCCAGCAATTCAATCGCAGGAGGCGAGCAGTACTTC. This translates into CASNSIAGGEQYF.

V and J are TRBV11-1 and TRBJ2-5; unclear D gene. This CDR3 has 14 amino acids. Per the germline V gene, CDR1 is SGHAT and CDR2 is FQDESV (reference sequence). The ends were cut back, 7 bases at V and 2 bases at J, with 14 bases in the middle. For the CDR3, the DNA is TGTGCCAGCATGGCCATGGCTTCTCAAGAGACCCAGTACTTC. Amino acids: CASMAMASQETQYF.

Only a few counts were recorded for this clonotype. The chain links TRBV5-1 to TRBJ2-7; D call uncertain. The CDR3 contains 15 residues. Germline loops: CDR1 SGHRS, CDR2 YFSETQ. The ends were cut back, 0 bases at V and 0 bases at J, with 10 bases in the middle. This chain's CDR3 is CASSLEQLFSYEQYF. For the CDR3, the DNA is TGCGCCAGCAGCTTGGAACAGTTGTTCTCCTACGAGCAGTACTTC. Together with reference TRBV5-1 and TRBJ2-7, the CDR3 gives the full variable domain: KAGVTQTPRYLIKTRGQQVTLSCSPISGHRSVSWYQQTPGQGLQFLFEYFSETQRNKGNFPGRFSGRQFSNSRSEMNVSTLELGDSALYLCASSLEQLFSYEQYFGPGTRLTVT.